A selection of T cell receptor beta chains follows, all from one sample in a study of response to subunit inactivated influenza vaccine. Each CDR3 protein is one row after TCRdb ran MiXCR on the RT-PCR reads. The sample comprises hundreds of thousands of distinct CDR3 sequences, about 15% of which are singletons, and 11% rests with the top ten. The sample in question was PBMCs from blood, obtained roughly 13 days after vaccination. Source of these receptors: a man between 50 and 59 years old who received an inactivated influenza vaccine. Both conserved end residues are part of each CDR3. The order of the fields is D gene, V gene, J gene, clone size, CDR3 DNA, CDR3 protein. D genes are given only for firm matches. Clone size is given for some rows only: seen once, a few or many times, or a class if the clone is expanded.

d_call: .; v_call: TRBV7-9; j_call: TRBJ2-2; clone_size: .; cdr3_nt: TGTGCCAGCAGCTTACAGGGGTCGAACGGGGAGCTGTTTTTT; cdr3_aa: CASSLQGSNGELFF
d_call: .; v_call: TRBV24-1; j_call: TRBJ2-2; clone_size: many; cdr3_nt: TGTGCCACCAGTGAGAACAGGGTCCCCGGGGAGCTGTTTTTT; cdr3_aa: CATSENRVPGELFF
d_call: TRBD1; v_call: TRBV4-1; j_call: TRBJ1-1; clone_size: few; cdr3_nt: TGCGCCAGCAGCCAAGTCGTTGGACAGGGGACCACTGAAGCTTTCTTT; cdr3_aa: CASSQVVGQGTTEAFF
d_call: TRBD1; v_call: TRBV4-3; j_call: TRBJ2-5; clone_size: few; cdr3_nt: TGCGCCAGCAGCCCTAGGACAGGGTGGCAAGAGACCCAGTACTTC; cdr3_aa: CASSPRTGWQETQYF
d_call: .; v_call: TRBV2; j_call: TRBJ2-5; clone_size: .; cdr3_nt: TGTGCCAGCAGTGCTATTACAGAGACCCAGTACTTC; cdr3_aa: CASSAITETQYF
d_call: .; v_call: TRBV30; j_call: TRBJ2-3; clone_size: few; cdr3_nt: TGTGCCTGGACGGTAGCGCGGAACACAGATACGCAGTATTTT; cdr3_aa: CAWTVARNTDTQYF
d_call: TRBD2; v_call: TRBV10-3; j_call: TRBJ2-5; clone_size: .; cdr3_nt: TGTGCCATCAGTGAGTCTGGGGAGGGCCCGGAGACCCAGTACTTC; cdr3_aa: CAISESGEGPETQYF
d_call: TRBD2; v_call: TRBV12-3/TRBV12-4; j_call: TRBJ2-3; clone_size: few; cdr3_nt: TGTGCCACCCGGATAGCGGGGGGGCGCGAGACAGATACGCAGTATTTT; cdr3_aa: CATRIAGGRETDTQYF
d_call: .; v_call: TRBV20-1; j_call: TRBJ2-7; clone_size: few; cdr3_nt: TGCAGTGCTCAGCCGGGACACAAGGAGTACGAGCAGTACTTC; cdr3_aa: CSAQPGHKEYEQYF
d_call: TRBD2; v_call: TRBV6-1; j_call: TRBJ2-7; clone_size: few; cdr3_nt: TGTGCCAGCAGAATAGGGACTAGCGGTCGCCGGTACTTC; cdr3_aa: CASRIGTSGRRYF
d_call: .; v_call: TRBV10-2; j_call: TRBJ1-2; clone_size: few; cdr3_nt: TGCGCCAGCAGTGAGACCCGCGGGTCCGGCTACACCTTC; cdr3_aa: CASSETRGSGYTF
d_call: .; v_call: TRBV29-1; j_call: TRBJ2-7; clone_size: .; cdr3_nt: TGCAGCGTTGCGATTTTTCGTCTAGCGAGAATGTACGAGCAGTACTTC; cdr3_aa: CSVAIFRLARMYEQYF
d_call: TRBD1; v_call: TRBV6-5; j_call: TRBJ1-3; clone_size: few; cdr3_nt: TGTGCCAGCAGTGCCTCAGGGGGAACCATATATTTT; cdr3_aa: CASSASGGTIYF
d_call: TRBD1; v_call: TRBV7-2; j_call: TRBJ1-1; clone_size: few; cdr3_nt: TGTGCCAGCAGCTTAGGGACAGGGAGGGAGAACACTGAAGCTTTCTTT; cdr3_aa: CASSLGTGRENTEAFF
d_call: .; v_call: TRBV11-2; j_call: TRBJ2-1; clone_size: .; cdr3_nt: TGTGCCAGCAGCTTAGACCCCACAGGTCTCCAGTTCTTC; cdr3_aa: CASSLDPTGLQFF
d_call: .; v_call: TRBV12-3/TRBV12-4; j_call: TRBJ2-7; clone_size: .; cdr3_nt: TGTGCCAGCAGTTTCAGGGGGGCACGCGAGCAGTACTTC; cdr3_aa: CASSFRGAREQYF
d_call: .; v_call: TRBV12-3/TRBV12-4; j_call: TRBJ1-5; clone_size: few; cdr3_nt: TGTGCCAGCAGTTTAGCGGGACCTCAGCCCCAGCATTTT; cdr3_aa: CASSLAGPQPQHF